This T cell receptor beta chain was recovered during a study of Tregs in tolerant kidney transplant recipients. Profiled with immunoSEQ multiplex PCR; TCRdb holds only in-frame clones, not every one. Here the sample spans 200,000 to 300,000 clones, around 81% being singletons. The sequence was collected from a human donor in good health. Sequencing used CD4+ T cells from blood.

CDR3 in DNA: TGTGCCAGCAGCTCCGGGACAGGGTATTCTGGGGCCAACGTCCTGACTTTC. Its translation is CASSSGTGYSGANVLTF. The chain carries TRBV7-2 and TRBJ2-6; TRBD1 matches 9 bases. The junction had 5 bases not matched to a gene; V was cut back by 4 bases and J by 1 base. CDR1 is SGHTA and CDR2 is FQGNSA in the germline V gene. The CDR3 loop spans 17 amino acids.